These 15 T cell receptor beta chains share one sample of origin, sequenced in a study of shared clonotypes between healthy human individuals. Sequenced by immunoSEQ multiplex PCR; TCRdb stores in-frame clones only, minus some. The repertoire holds about 490,000 clones, with 70% to 80% as singletons. The sample taken for sequencing was PBMCs. Every receptor here comes from a woman aged 40 to 50 in good health. Some clones in this sample may be carry-over from other donors' samples.

J is TRBJ2-4 and V is TRBV6-1; the D is unclear. CDR1 and CDR2 from the germline V gene are MNHNS and SASEGT. V lost 4 bases and J lost 0, with 10 bases in between. The CDR3 extends over 15 amino acids. The CDR3 loop is CASSAWGLAKNIQYF. The CDR3 nucleotides are TGTGCCAGCAGTGCCTGGGGTCTAGCCAAAAACATTCAGTACTTC.

This sequence joins TRBV5-1 and TRBJ1-3; 9 positions match TRBD1. Looked up from germline, CDR1 is SGHRS and CDR2 is YFSETQ. Unmatched junction bases numbered 2, after V lost 4 bases and J lost 0 bases. The CDR3 totals 15 residues. The CDR3 sequence: CASSGQGYSGNTIYF. For the CDR3, the DNA is TGCGCCAGCAGCGGACAGGGGTACTCTGGAAACACCATATATTTT.

This chain joins TRBV30 and TRBJ2-7; 8 bases agree with TRBD1. Trimming at V came to 1 base and at J to 7 bases, leaving 6 bases not matched to a gene. CDR3 length: 13 amino acids. Per germline, CDR1 GTSNPN and CDR2 SVGIG (reference sequence). CDR3 region: CAWSAGQAKEQYF. The CDR3 DNA reads TGTGCCTGGAGTGCGGGACAGGCTAAAGAGCAGTACTTC. Supplemented by reference TRBV30 and TRBJ2-7, the full variable domain reads SQTIHQWPATLVQPVGSPLSLECTVEGTSNPNLYWYRQAAGRGLQLLFYSVGIGQISSEVPQNLSASRPQDRQFILSSKKLLLSDSGFYLCAWSAGQAKEQYFGPGTRLTVT.

The V call is TRBV2, the J call TRBJ2-3; 7 positions match TRBD2. V shed 0 bases and J 5 bases; nucleotides not matched to a gene: 8. Germline values: CDR1 SNHLY, CDR2 FYNNEI. CDR3 length: 16 amino acids. CDR3 sequence: CASSEARSSGRDTQYF. The CDR3, as DNA: TGTGCCAGCAGTGAAGCGCGGTCTAGCGGTAGAGATACGCAGTATTTT.

J is TRBJ2-1 and V is TRBV30; 7 nucleotides align to TRBD2. The CDR3 is 11 residues long. V gave up 5 bases and J gave up 7 bases; unmatched junction bases: 2. Germline V gene lookup returns CDR1 GTSNPN and CDR2 SVGIG (reference sequence). The CDR3 is CAWAGGNEQFF. CDR3 in DNA: TGTGCCTGGGCCGGGGGGAATGAGCAGTTCTTC. The variable domain in full, with the rest retrieved from reference TRBV30 and TRBJ2-1, is SQTIHQWPATLVQPVGSPLSLECTVEGTSNPNLYWYRQAAGRGLQLLFYSVGIGQISSEVPQNLSASRPQDRQFILSSKKLLLSDSGFYLCAWAGGNEQFFGPGTRLTVL.

This chain links TRBV6-5 with TRBJ2-1, with D maybe TRBD2 (5 bases). The germline gives CDR1 MNHEY, CDR2 SVGAGI. This CDR3 has 15 amino acids. The V end lost 2 bases, the J end lost 7 bases, and 15 bases lay between the germline ends. CDR3 sequence (DNA): TGTGCCAGCAGTTACGTGGGAGCCGCTAGGAATGAGCAGTTCTTC. Protein: CASSYVGAARNEQFF.

This clone showed up just a few times. This chain joins TRBV5-6 and TRBJ1-3; D gene uncertain. This CDR3 is 17 amino acids long. V shed 2 bases and J shed 0 bases, with 15 bases lying between them. Per germline, CDR1 SGHDT and CDR2 YYEEEE. The CDR3 protein is CASSFTTRGNSGNTIYF. DNA of the CDR3: TGTGCCAGCAGCTTTACCACCCGGGGAAACTCTGGAAACACCATATATTTT.

This clone was seen more than once but under ten times. The gene calls are TRBV2 and TRBJ2-1; D is unresolved. Trimming cost V 4 bases and J 6 bases, with 7 bases left between them. The CDR3 consists of 12 residues. Germline V gene sequence: CDR1 SNHLY, CDR2 FYNNEI. The CDR3, as DNA: TGTGCCAGCAGTGGGAACAGCAATGAGCAGTTCTTC. Translating it yields CASSGNSNEQFF.

Details on this clone: A far bigger clonotype differs at one base, so this is likely a read error. The chain is built from TRBV30 and TRBJ2-7; the D is unclear. Trimming pared 1 base from V and 0 bases from J, leaving 19 bases between. The CDR3 consists of 17 residues. The germline V gene has CDR1 GTSNPN and CDR2 SVGIG (reference sequence). CDR3 bases: TGTGCCTGGAGTGGCCCCCGCCTACGGGCGCACTCCTACGAGCAGTACTTC. Its protein product is CAWSGPRLRAHSYEQYF.

The V and J genes are TRBV21-1 and TRBJ2-5; the D call in the table, TRBD2, was not verified against the DNA. The J call may be in error: the DNA end matches TRBJ2-7 better. TRBV21-1 is given as a pseudogene. The CDR3 runs 16 residues. The CDR3: CASSKAGLAGSYEQYF. The CDR3 DNA follows: TGTGCCAGCAGCAAAGCAGGACTAGCGGGCTCCTACGAGCAGTACTTC.

V gene TRBV11-3 combines with J gene TRBJ2-2; D unclear. V was pared by 8 bases and J by 0 bases, with 10 bases between. CDR3 length: 14 residues. Germline V gene data show CDR1 as SGHNT and CDR2 as YENEEA. In nucleotides, the CDR3 is TGTGCCAGCGGGGTCGGGCCGAACACCGGGGAGCTGTTTTTT. Amino acids: CASGVGPNTGELFF.

This clone occurred a few times. V is TRBV6-6 and J is TRBJ1-4; D not resolved. V was clipped by 5 bases and J by 2 bases, with 12 bases between them. Germline assignment: CDR1 MNHNY and CDR2 SVGAGI (reference sequence). CDR3 length equals 15 residues. CDR3 in amino acids: CASSPSGETNEKLFF. CDR3 nucleotide sequence: TGTGCCAGCAGTCCCAGTGGAGAGACTAATGAAAAACTGTTTTTT.

The chain recombines TRBV2 with TRBJ1-4; D remains unclear. Germline CDR1 and CDR2: SNHLY and FYNNEI. V gave up 6 bases and J gave up 0 bases, with 2 bases separating them. This CDR3 has 12 amino acids. This CDR3 is CASSPTNEKLFF. DNA of the CDR3: TGTGCCAGCAGCCCAACTAATGAAAAACTGTTTTTT.

The chain links TRBV28 to TRBJ2-7, with TRBD2 matching 9 bases. The germline V gene has CDR1 MDHEN and CDR2 SYDVKM. This CDR3 is built from 14 residues. J gave up 9 bases and V 7 bases, and 13 bases lay outside the gene matches. The CDR3 DNA reads as TGTGCCAGCAAAATAGCGGGGGCCTCCCTGGGGCAGTACTTC. This codes for CASKIAGASLGQYF. The complete variable domain, with remaining parts taken from reference TRBV28 and TRBJ2-7, reads DVKVTQSSRYLVKRTGEKVFLECVQDMDHENMFWYRQDPGLGLRLIYFSYDVKMKEKGDIPEGYSVSREKKERFSLILESASTNQTSMYLCASKIAGASLGQYFGPGTRLTVT.

This clone came up once. J is TRBJ2-3 and V is TRBV4-2, with D perhaps matching TRBD2 (5 bases). CDR1 is LGHNA, CDR2 YNFKEQ, per germline. The CDR3 sequence is 16 residues long. V lost 6 bases, J lost 6 bases, and 22 bases lay in between. CDR3 in amino acids: CASREDLAVEEDTQYF. CDR3 nucleotides: TGTGCCAGCAGGGAGGATCTAGCAGTGGAAGAGGATACGCAGTATTTT.